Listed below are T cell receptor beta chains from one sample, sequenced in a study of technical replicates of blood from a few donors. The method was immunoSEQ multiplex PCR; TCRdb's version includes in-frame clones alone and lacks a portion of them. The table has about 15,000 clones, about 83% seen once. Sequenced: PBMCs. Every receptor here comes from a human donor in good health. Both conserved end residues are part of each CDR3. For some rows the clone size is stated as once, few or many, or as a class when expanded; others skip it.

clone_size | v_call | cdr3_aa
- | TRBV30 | CAWSVKLAGFYNEQFF
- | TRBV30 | CAWGHTQETQYF
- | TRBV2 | CASSPGLAVNTGELFF
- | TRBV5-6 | CASSSTGQGSYNEQFF
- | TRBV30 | CAWSGLRTEAFF
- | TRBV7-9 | CASSIFTEAFF
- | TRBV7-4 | CASDRSYEQYF
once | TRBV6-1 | CASSELASGEQYF
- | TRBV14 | CASSPLQGTANEKLFF
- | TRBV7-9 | CASRIAGSVYSNQPQHF
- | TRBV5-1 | CASSLGREPDFTDTQYF
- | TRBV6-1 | CASSVGLAAPREQFF
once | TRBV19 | CASRAGAGDGYTF
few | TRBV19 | CASSANRDLQFF
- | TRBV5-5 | CASSLGTNPGADTQYF
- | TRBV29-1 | CSVSGTSGTDTQYF
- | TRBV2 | CASSELGGNSNQPQHF
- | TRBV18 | CASSPGGAIVYEQYF
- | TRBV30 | CAWSHGLADTYEQYF
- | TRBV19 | CASSRQPSSGELFF
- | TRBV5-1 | CASSSASGTNTGELFF
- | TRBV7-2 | CASSSQGNVNYGYTF
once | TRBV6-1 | CASSERVSSGRNIQYF
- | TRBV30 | CAWSVRLAFTDTQYF
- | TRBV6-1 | CASSEIWGGNPSDTQYF
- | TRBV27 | CASSGGSGRAYNEQFF
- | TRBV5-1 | CASSLAGEGGEKLFF
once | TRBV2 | CASSEAPLPARRFF
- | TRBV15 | CATSPQLAGVGEQYF
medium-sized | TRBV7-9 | CASSLGTAEAFF
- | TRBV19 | CASSIRLVVYNEQFF
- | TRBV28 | CASSLLKLSETQYF
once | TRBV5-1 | CASSLSLAVPEAFF
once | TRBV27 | CASQFIGGKGEQFF
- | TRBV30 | CAWGQGNTGELFF
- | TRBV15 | CATSPRTGGKGTDTQYF
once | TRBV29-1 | CSVRTPGGEQYF
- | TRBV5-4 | CASSRTGTSGTGELFF
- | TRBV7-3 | CASSLTAGLEQYF
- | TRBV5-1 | CASSSATSGQINYGYTF
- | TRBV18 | CASSLREGSNYGYTF
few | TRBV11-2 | CASSTGQRGTEAFF
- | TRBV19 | CASSIGLAGDTSTDTQYF
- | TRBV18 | CASSLGQTSNYGYTF
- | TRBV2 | CASSEVSRGDEKLFF
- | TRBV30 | CAWSRGDLYGYTF
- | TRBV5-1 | CASSGGASTDTQYF
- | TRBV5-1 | CASSSQGAEDTQYF
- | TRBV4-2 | CASSQTGGGLNEKLFF
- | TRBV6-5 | CASSLQGYEQYF
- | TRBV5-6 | CASSPQGDTEAFF
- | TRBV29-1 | CSVEGARGSLGEGTQYF
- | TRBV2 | CASRKDRGRAGQPQHF
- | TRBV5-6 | CASSSGGLEAFF